This passage covers 10 T cell receptor beta chains from one sample sequenced in a study of T cells expressing NK-cell markers. TCRdb reanalyzed the 5' RACE reads, giving one entry per CDR3 protein sequence and no DNA. Reported are almost 450,000 distinct CDR3 sequences; the ten largest clones contain 7.3%. Sequenced input: blood T cells: a sorted CD56 or NKG2C T cell subset, CD4+ or CD8+ T cells, or bulk PBMC T cells (not recorded which). These receptors all stem from a woman between 18 and 70 years old in good health.

The chain joins TRBV4-3 to TRBJ2-3; without DNA, the TCRdb call of TRBD2 cannot be checked. This CDR3 spans 19 amino acids. Germline values: CDR1 LGHNA, CDR2 YSLEER. CDR3 region: CASSQDLLPAAGSTDTQYF.

The rearrangement joins TRBV4-2 to TRBJ2-1. Per germline, CDR1 LGHNA and CDR2 YNFKEQ. The CDR3 runs 11 residues. CDR3 region: CASSQENEQFF.

The gene calls are TRBV12-5 and TRBJ2-1. This CDR3 is 12 amino acids long. The V gene's germline CDR1 is LGHNT and CDR2 FRNRAP. CDR3 protein: CASVLDYNEQFF.

The genes are TRBV20-1 and TRBJ2-2. The CDR3 is 13 residues long. Germline V gene data show CDR1 as DFQATT and CDR2 as SNEGSKA (reference sequence). CDR3 sequence: CSASPSYTGELFF.

The chain has TRBV4-3 and TRBJ2-1; the D gene TCRdb calls, TRBD2, cannot be checked with no DNA. The germline gives CDR1 LGHNA, CDR2 YSLEER. The CDR3 spans 16 residues. CDR3 sequence reads: CASSQEGLALRNEQFF.

The rearrangement uses TRBV9 and TRBJ1-1; absent DNA, TCRdb's TRBD1 call cannot be checked. Germline-derived CDR1 and CDR2 are SGDLS and YYNGEE. This CDR3 contains 15 residues. The CDR3 region is CASSGGGAMNTEAFF.

The chain has TRBV5-1 and TRBJ2-5; the TCRdb D gene call, TRBD2, has no DNA to confirm it. Looked up from germline, CDR1 is SGHRS and CDR2 is YFSETQ. The CDR3 consists of 17 residues. The CDR3 sequence is CASSLVPLTVASQTQYF.

The CDR3 protein is CASAAFSGSTYNEQFF. The gene calls are TRBV5-1 and TRBJ2-1; TCRdb names TRBD2, which stays unverified in the absence of DNA. The CDR3 runs to 16 residues. Germline-derived CDR1 and CDR2 are SGHRS and YFSETQ.

V gene TRBV7-2 combines with J gene TRBJ2-1; TCRdb selects TRBD1, and the lack of DNA leaves this call unchecked. Looked up from germline, CDR1 is SGHTA and CDR2 is FQGNSA. CDR3 length equals 15 residues. CDR3 residues: CASSLAGGPPNEQFF.

V gene TRBV20-1 combines with J gene TRBJ2-3; TCRdb's D call of TRBD2 is untestable without DNA. The CDR3 covers 16 residues. Germline V gene lookup returns CDR1 DFQATT and CDR2 SNEGSKA (reference sequence). CDR3: CSASSWPSGSSDTQYF.